These 20 T cell receptor beta chains were sequenced from one sample in a study of glioma-infiltrating T cells after dendritic cell vaccination. This sample's time point: after dendritic cell vaccination, including at tumor progression/relapse. Sequenced by immunoSEQ multiplex PCR; TCRdb stores in-frame clones only, minus some. The sample holds tens of thousands of clones, over 75% seen once. Sequencing used blood, obtained after dendritic cell vaccination. The source of these receptors is a human donor with glioblastoma.

The V call is TRBV5-4, the J call TRBJ2-7; D possibly corresponds to TRBD1 (6 bases). The CDR3 is 14 residues long. Trimming cost V 4 bases and J 3 bases, with 14 bases left between them. Germline V lookup: CDR1 SGHNT, CDR2 YYREEE (reference sequence). The CDR3 DNA reads as TGTGCCAGCAGCCTAGGTAGAGGGGGCTACGAGCAGTACTTC. Its protein is CASSLGRGGYEQYF.

The genes are TRBV5-1 and TRBJ2-2; D is unresolved. The CDR3 consists of 16 residues. Trimming removed 4 bases from V and 0 bases from J, with 13 bases in between. Germline V CDR1 and CDR2: SGHRS, YFSETQ. This CDR3 is CASSPPINSNTGELFF. The CDR3 DNA follows: TGCGCCAGCAGCCCTCCGATAAACTCGAACACCGGGGAGCTGTTTTTT.

The rearrangement joins TRBV19 to TRBJ1-2, with 8 bases fitting TRBD1. The CDR3 has 13 residues. V shed 10 bases and J 1 base; nucleotides not matched to a gene: 5. CDR1 and CDR2 from the germline V gene are LNHDA and SQIVND (reference sequence). CDR3 coding DNA: TGTGCCACCTCGGGACAGGATAACTATGGCTACACCTTC. Protein product: CATSGQDNYGYTF.

The chain carries TRBV11-2 and TRBJ2-1; 7 bases align to TRBD2. With 4 bases clipped from V and 8 bases from J, the junction kept 5 bases outside the gene matches. This CDR3 contains 13 residues. The germline gives CDR1 SGHAT, CDR2 FQNNGV. CDR3 bases: TGTGCCAGCAGCTCCCGGGGGGTAGATGAGCAGTTCTTC. Translation gives CASSSRGVDEQFF.

This rearrangement joins TRBV5-4 to TRBJ1-2, with a possible D match to TRBD1 (5 bases). Per the germline V gene, CDR1 is SGHNT and CDR2 is YYREEE (reference sequence). The CDR3 contains 13 residues. Trimming removed 0 bases at V and 8 bases at J, with 11 bases between. The CDR3 bases are TGTGCCAGCAGCTTGGAGCCCGGGGGGGGCTACACCTTC. It codes for CASSLEPGGGYTF.

The rearrangement links TRBV5-1 to TRBJ2-3; weak D call: TRBD1 (6 bases). Germline-derived CDR1 and CDR2 are SGHRS and YFSETQ. V dropped 0 bases and J dropped 2 bases, with 13 bases sitting between them. The CDR3 extends over 16 amino acids. The chain's CDR3 is CASSLGAQGITDTQYF. CDR3 nucleotides: TGCGCCAGCAGCTTGGGGGCACAGGGAATCACAGATACGCAGTATTTT.

The chain carries TRBV6-6 and TRBJ2-7; TRBD1 aligns across 8 bases. The CDR3 has 14 residues. Germline-derived CDR1 and CDR2 are MNHNY and SVGAGI (reference sequence). The V segment lost 4 bases and the J segment 5 bases; nucleotides outside the gene matches: 7. CDR3 sequence: CASSSPETGDEQYV. The DNA for the CDR3 is TGTGCCAGCAGTTCCCCCGAGACAGGGGACGAGCAGTACGTC.

The rearrangement joins TRBV10-3 to TRBJ2-7, with TRBD1 identical over 7 bases. This CDR3 is 12 amino acids long. V shed 5 bases, J shed 8 bases, and the junction held 6 bases outside the gene matches. Germline lookup yields CDR1 ENHRY and CDR2 SYGVKD. The CDR3 DNA reads as TGTGCCATCAGTATCGACAGGGTTCAGCAGTACGTC. Translating gives CAISIDRVQQYV.

There are a few counts of this clone. This chain connects TRBV2 to TRBJ1-3; D gene ambiguous. The CDR3 runs 16 residues. Germline lookup yields CDR1 SNHLY and CDR2 FYNNEI. The ends were cut back, 5 bases at V and 4 bases at J, with 18 bases in the middle. For the CDR3, the DNA is TGTGCCAGCAGTACCAGGACTGCACCCATCGGAAACACCATATATTTT. Amino acid sequence: CASSTRTAPIGNTIYF.

J is TRBJ2-7 and V is TRBV15; 8 nucleotides align to TRBD1. This CDR3 contains 15 residues. Germline CDR1 is LNHNV and CDR2 is YYDKDF (reference sequence). V lost 1 base to trimming and J lost 5 bases; unmatched junction nucleotides: 7. The DNA of the CDR3 is TGTGCCACCAGCAGAGGGGGGAACAGGGGGGACGAGCAGTACTTC. This translates into CATSRGGNRGDEQYF. Looking up the rest from reference TRBV15 and TRBJ2-7 gives the full variable domain: DAMVIQNPRYQVTQFGKPVTLSCSQTLNHNVMYWYQQKSSQAPKLLFHYYDKDFNNEADTPDNFQSRRPNTSFCFLDIRSPGLGDTAMYLCATSRGGNRGDEQYFGPGTRLTVT.

V is TRBV25-1 and J is TRBJ2-5, with TRBD1 matching over 11 bases. J gave up 0 bases and V 4 bases, and 4 bases lay outside the gene matches. Per the germline V gene, CDR1 is MGHDK and CDR2 is SYGVNS. The CDR3 runs 16 residues. The CDR3 protein is CASSGWTGGDQETQYF. The DNA for the CDR3 is TGTGCCAGCAGTGGATGGACAGGGGGCGACCAAGAGACCCAGTACTTC.

J is TRBJ2-1 and V is TRBV29-1; 9 nucleotides line up with TRBD1. The CDR3 is 13 residues long. Trimming removed 7 bases from V and 4 bases from J; junction bases left unmatched: 5. Germline V gene data show CDR1 as SQVTM and CDR2 as ANQGSEA. The chain's CDR3 is CSGMTGGYNEQFF. In DNA, the CDR3 is TGCAGCGGAATGACAGGGGGATACAATGAGCAGTTCTTC.

The V gene is TRBV30, the J gene TRBJ1-2; possibly TRBD1 for D (5 bases). Between the trimmed V and J ends, which lost 4 bases and 3 bases, there was a span of 9 bases. The V gene's germline CDR1 is GTSNPN and CDR2 SVGIG (reference sequence). The CDR3 is 12 residues long. For the CDR3, the DNA is TGTGCCTGGACTGAAGGGGACTATGGCTACACCTTC. The encoded protein is CAWTEGDYGYTF.

This clone has only one observation. J is TRBJ2-7 and V is TRBV7-9, with a tentative D call TRBD2 (6 bases). Between the trimmed V and J ends, which lost 5 bases and 6 bases, there was a span of 14 bases. CDR3 length: 13 amino acids. Germline loops: CDR1 SEHNR, CDR2 FQNEAQ (reference sequence). The CDR3 reads CASSRGAPGEQYF. For the CDR3, the DNA is TGTGCCAGCAGCCGCGGGGCCCCGGGCGAGCAGTACTTC. Drawing the rest from reference TRBV7-9 and TRBJ2-7, the complete variable domain is DTGVSQNPRHKITKRGQNVTFRCDPISEHNRLYWYRQTLGQGPEFLTYFQNEAQLEKSRLLSDRFSAERPKGSFSTLEIQRTEQGDSAMYLCASSRGAPGEQYFGPGTRLTVT.

The chain combines TRBV6-1 with TRBJ2-5; D gene unclear. The germline gives CDR1 MNHNS, CDR2 SASEGT. The CDR3 is 14 residues long. V dropped 0 bases and J dropped 2 bases, with 7 bases sitting between them. The CDR3 coding sequence is TGTGCCAGCAGTGAAGCTGGGCCTCAAGAGACCCAGTACTTC. It is translated as CASSEAGPQETQYF.

This clone has only a few counts. The DNA of the CDR3 is TGTGCCAGCAGTACAGGGGACACCGGGGAGCTGTTTTTT. Protein sequence: CASSTGDTGELFF. This chain joins TRBV25-1 and TRBJ2-2; TRBD1 agrees at 7 bases. Germline V gives CDR1 MGHDK, CDR2 SYGVNS. The CDR3 loop spans 13 amino acids. Trimming cost V 5 bases and J 3 bases; bases outside gene matches: 0.

The chain couples TRBV5-6 to TRBJ2-7; 9 positions agree with TRBD2. Trimming took 2 bases from V and 6 from J; bases not matched to a gene: 6. There are 14 residues in the CDR3. The germline gives CDR1 SGHDT, CDR2 YYEEEE. CDR3 loop: CASSFGGRASEQYV. The CDR3, as DNA: TGTGCCAGCAGCTTTGGCGGGAGGGCCTCCGAGCAGTACGTC.

This clone was seen just once. The chain is built from TRBV10-3 and TRBJ1-4; D is undetermined. This CDR3 is 15 amino acids long. CDR1 is ENHRY and CDR2 is SYGVKD in the germline V gene. V was clipped by 5 bases and J by 0 bases, with 10 bases between them. CDR3 DNA: TGTGCCATCAGTAGCACAGCTGCAACTAATGAAAAACTGTTTTTT. This codes for CAISSTAATNEKLFF.

This chain links TRBV7-2 with TRBJ1-6, with a tentative D call TRBD1 (6 bases). The CDR3 has 17 amino acids. Germline CDR1 is SGHTA and CDR2 is FQGNSA. V was clipped by 5 bases and J by 0 bases, with 14 bases between them. The CDR3 sequence is CASSRNREGSYNSPLHF. CDR3 nucleotide sequence: TGTGCCAGCAGCCGGAACAGGGAGGGCTCCTATAATTCACCCCTCCACTTT.

The rearrangement uses TRBV20-1 and TRBJ2-3, with a possible D match to TRBD1 (6 bases). The CDR3 extends over 11 amino acids. V shed 2 bases and J shed 7 bases, with 7 bases lying between them. Germline CDR1 reads DFQATT; CDR2 reads SNEGSKA (reference sequence). In DNA, the CDR3 is TGCAGTGCTAGACAGGGGAATACGCAGTATTTT. This sequence encodes CSARQGNTQYF.